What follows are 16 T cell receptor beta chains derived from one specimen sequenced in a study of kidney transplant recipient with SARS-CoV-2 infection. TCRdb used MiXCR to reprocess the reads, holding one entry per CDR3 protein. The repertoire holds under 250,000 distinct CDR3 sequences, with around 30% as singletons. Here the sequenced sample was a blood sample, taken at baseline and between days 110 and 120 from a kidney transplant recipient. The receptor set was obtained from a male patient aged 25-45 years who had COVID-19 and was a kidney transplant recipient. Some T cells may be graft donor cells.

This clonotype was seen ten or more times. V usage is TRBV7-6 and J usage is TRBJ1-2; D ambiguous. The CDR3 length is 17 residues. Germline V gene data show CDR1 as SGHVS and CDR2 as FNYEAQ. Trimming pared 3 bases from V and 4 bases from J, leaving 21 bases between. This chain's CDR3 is CASSLDFESRKTYGYTF. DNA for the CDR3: TGTGCCAGCAGCTTGGACTTTGAATCTCGAAAGACCTATGGCTACACCTTC.

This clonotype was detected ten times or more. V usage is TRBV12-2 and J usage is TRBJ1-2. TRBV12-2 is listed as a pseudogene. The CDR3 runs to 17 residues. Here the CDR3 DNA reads TGTGCAAGTCGCACACTTGTGACTCCACGAAAGACCTATGGCTACACCTTC. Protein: CASRTLVTPRKTYGYTF.

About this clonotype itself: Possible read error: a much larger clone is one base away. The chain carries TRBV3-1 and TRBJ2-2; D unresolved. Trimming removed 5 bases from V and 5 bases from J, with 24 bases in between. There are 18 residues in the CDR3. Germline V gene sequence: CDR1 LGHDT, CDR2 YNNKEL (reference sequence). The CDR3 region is CASSDFRPISGLTGELFF. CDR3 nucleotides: TGTGCCAGCAGCGACTTCCGTCCCATTTCAGGCTTGACCGGGGAGCTGTTTTTT. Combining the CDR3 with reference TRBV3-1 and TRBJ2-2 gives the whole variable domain DTAVSQTPKYLVTQMGNDKSIKCEQNLGHDTMYWYKQDSKKFLKIMFSYNNKELIINETVPNRFSPKSPDKAHLNLHINSLELGDSAVYFCASSDFRPISGLTGELFFGEGSRLTVL.

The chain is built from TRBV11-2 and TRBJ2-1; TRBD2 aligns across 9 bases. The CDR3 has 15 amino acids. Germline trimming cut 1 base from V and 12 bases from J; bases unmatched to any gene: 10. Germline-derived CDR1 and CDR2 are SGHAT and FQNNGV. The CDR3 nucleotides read TGTGCCAGCAGCTTAGTCGCGGGAGGGGACGATGGGCAGTTCTTC. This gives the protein CASSLVAGGDDGQFF. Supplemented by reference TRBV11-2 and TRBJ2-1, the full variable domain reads EAGVAQSPRYKIIEKRQSVAFWCNPISGHATLYWYQQILGQGPKLLIQFQNNGVVDDSQLPKDRFSAERLKGVDSTLKIQPAKLEDSAVYLCASSLVAGGDDGQFFGPGTRLTVL.

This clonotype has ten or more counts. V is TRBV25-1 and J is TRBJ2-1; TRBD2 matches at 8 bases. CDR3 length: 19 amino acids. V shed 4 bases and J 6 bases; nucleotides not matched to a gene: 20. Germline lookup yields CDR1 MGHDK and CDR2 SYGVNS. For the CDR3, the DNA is TGTGCCAGCAGTGGTTTCTTATATCGAGCGGGGGAAGGGGGCAATGAGCAGTTCTTC. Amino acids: CASSGFLYRAGEGGNEQFF.

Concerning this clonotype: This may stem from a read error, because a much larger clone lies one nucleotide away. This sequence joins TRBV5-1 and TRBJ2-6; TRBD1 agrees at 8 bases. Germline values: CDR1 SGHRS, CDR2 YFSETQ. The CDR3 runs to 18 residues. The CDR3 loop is CASSLSSDSIQGANGLTF. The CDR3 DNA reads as TGCGCCAGCAGCTTGAGCAGCGACAGTATTCAGGGGGCCAACGGCCTGACTTTC.

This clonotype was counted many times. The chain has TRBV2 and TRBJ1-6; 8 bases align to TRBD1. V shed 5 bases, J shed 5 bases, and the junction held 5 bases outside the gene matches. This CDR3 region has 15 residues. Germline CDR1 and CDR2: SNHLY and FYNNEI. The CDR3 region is CASSQGQVNNSPLHF. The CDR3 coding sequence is TGTGCCAGCAGTCAGGGACAGGTTAATAATTCACCCCTCCACTTT. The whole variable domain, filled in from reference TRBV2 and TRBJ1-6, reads EPEVTQTPSHQVTQMGQEVILRCVPISNHLYFYWYRQILGQKVEFLVSFYNNEISEKSEIFDDQFSVERPDGSNFTLKIRSTKLEDSAMYFCASSQGQVNNSPLHFGNGTRLTVT.

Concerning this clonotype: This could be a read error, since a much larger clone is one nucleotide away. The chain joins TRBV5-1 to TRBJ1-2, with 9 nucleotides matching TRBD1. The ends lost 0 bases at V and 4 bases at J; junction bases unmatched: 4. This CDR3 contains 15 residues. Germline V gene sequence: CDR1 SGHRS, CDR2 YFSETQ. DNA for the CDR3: TGCGCCAGCAGCTTGGGACAGGGGGGGTTCTATGGCTACACCTTC. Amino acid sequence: CASSLGQGGFYGYTF.

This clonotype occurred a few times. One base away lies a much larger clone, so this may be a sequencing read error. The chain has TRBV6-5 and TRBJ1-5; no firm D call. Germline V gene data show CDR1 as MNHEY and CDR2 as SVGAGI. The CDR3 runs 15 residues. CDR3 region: CASSLTSYSNQPRHF. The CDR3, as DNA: TGTGCCAGCAGTTTGACAAGCTATAGCAATCAGCCCCGGCATTTT.

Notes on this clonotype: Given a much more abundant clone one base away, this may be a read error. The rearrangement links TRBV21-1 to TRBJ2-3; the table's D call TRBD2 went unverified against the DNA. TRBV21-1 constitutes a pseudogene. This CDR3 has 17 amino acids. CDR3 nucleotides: TGTGCCAACAGAATACAACTAGCTACAGTCATGCAAGATACGCAGTATTTT. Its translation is CANRIQLATVMQDTQYF.

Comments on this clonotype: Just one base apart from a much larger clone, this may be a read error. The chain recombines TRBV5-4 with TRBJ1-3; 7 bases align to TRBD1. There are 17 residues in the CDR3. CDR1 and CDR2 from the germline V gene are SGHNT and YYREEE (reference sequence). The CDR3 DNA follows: TGTGCCAGCAGCTTGGTTCCGGGACAGAGCTCTGGAAACGCCATATATTTT. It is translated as CASSLVPGQSSGNAIYF.

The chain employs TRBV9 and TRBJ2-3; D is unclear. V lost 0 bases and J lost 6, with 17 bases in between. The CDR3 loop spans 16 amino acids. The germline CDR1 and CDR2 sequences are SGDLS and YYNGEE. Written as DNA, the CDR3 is TGTGCCAGCAGCGTAGGATCACCGGGCCCCTCTGATACGCAGTATTTT. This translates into CASSVGSPGPSDTQYF.

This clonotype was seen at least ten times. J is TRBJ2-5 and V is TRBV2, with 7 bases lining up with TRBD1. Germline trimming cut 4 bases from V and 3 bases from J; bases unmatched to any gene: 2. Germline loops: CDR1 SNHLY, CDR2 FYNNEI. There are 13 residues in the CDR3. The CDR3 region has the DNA TGTGCCAGCAGTGCAGGGACAGAAGAGACCCAGTACTTC. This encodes CASSAGTEETQYF. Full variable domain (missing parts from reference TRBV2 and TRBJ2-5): EPEVTQTPSHQVTQMGQEVILRCVPISNHLYFYWYRQILGQKVEFLVSFYNNEISEKSEIFDDQFSVERPDGSNFTLKIRSTKLEDSAMYFCASSAGTEETQYFGPGTRLLVL.

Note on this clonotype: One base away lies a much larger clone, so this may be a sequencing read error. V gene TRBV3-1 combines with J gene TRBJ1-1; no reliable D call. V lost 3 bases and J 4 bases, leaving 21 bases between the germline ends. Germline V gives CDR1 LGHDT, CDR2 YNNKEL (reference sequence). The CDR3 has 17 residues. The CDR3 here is CASSHLHPISIRTEAFF. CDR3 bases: TGTGCCAGCAGCCATCTCCATCCCATTTCAATTCGCACTGAAGCTTTCTTT.

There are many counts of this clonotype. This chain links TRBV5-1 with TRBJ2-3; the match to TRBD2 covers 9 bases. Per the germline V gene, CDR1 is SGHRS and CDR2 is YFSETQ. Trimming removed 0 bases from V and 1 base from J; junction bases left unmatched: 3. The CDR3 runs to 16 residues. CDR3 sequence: CASSLVAGVGTDTQYF. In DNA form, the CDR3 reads TGCGCCAGCAGCTTGGTAGCGGGAGTTGGCACAGATACGCAGTATTTT.

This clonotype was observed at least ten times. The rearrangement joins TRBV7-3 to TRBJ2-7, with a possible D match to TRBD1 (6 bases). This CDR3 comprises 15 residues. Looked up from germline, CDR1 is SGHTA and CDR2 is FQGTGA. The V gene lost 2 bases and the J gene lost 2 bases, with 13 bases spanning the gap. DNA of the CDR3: TGTGCCAGCAGCTTACAGTCAGGGGCCCCCTACGAGCAGTACTTC. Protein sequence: CASSLQSGAPYEQYF.